This T cell receptor (beta chain) is from a study of identical twins. Study-level results: Fewer insertions characterized abundant cord blood beta clonotypes, whereas memory repertoires showed none.

This clonotype has ten or more counts. Its target is not known. Trimming took 2 bases from V and 4 from J, leaving 8 bases between them. This CDR3 is 12 amino acids long. Germline V CDR1 and CDR2: DFQATT, SNEGSKA (reference sequence). Healthy Caucasians, and only they, were the donors. MiXCR, applied by TCRdb to the 5' RACE reads, yields one record per CDR3 protein. The table includes 410,000 or so distinct CDR3 sequences, about a fifth detected once. The TCR was taken from a man aged 45 to 65 in good health. The chain recombines TRBV20-1 with TRBJ1-2; D gene ambiguous. The sample taken for sequencing was naive T cells sorted from blood. The CDR3 here is CSARLTSYGYTF. DNA for the CDR3: TGCAGTGCTAGATTGACAAGCTATGGCTACACCTTC.